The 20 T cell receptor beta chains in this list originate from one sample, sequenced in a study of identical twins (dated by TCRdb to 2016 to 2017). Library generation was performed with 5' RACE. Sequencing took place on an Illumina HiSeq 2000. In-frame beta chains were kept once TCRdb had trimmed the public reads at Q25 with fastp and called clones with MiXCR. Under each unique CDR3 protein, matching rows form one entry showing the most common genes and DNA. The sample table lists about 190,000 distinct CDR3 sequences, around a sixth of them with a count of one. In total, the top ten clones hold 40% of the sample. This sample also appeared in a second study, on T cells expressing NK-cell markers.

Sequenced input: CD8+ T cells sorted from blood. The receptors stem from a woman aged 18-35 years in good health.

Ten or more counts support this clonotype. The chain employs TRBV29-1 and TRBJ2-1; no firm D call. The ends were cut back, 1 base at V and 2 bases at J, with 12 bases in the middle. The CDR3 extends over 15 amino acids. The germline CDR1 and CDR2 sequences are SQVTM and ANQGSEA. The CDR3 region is CSVEVPVTTYNEQFF. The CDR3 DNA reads TGCAGCGTTGAAGTCCCAGTAACCACCTACAATGAGCAGTTCTTC.

The CDR3 DNA follows: TGTGCCAGCAGCTTCCCTTTTGTGCGGGAGTCCCACGAGCAGTACTTC. Protein product: CASSFPFVRESHEQYF. The V and J genes are TRBV7-9 and TRBJ2-7; 7 bases agree with TRBD2. The CDR3 runs to 16 residues. Germline V CDR1 and CDR2: SEHNR, FQNEAQ (reference sequence). Germline trimming cut 3 bases from V and 5 bases from J; bases unmatched to any gene: 13.

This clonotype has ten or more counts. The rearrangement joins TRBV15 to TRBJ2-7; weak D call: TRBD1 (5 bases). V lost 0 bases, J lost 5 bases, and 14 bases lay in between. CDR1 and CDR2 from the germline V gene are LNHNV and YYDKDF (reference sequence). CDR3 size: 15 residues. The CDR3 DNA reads TGTGCCACCAGCAGAGATCTGTCCAGGGTCCACGAGCAGTACTTC. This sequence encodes CATSRDLSRVHEQYF.

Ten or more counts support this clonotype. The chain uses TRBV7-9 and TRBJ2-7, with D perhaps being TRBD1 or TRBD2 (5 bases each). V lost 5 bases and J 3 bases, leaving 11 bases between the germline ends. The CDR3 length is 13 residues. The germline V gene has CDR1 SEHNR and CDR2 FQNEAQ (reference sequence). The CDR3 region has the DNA TGTGCCAGCAGCCTGTGGGACGGCTACGAGCAGTACTTC. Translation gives CASSLWDGYEQYF.

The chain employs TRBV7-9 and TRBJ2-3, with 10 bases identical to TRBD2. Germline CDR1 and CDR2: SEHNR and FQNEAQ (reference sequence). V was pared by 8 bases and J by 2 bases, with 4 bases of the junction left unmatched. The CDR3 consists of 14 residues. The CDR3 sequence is CASSAGGTTDTQYF. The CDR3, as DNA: TGTGCCAGCTCAGCGGGGGGGACCACAGATACGCAGTATTTT.

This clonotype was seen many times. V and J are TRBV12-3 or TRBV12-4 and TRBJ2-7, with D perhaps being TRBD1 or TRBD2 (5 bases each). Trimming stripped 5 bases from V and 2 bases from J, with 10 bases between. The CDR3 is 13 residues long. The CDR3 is CASSGTTAYEQYF. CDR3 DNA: TGTGCCAGCAGTGGGACGACCGCCTACGAGCAGTACTTC.

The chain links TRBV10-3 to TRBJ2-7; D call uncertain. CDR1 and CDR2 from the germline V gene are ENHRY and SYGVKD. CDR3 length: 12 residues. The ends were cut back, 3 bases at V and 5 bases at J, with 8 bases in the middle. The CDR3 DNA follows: TGTGCCATCAGTGAACGGCTGGACGAGCAGTACTTC. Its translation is CAISERLDEQYF.

The CDR3 is CASSLKSGAYNEQFF. The CDR3 bases are TGTGCCAGCAGTTTAAAAAGCGGGGCCTACAATGAGCAGTTCTTC. The V and J genes are TRBV12-3 or TRBV12-4 and TRBJ2-1, with 7 bases that match TRBD2. The CDR3 runs to 15 residues. Unmatched junction bases numbered 3, after V lost 2 bases and J lost 2 bases.

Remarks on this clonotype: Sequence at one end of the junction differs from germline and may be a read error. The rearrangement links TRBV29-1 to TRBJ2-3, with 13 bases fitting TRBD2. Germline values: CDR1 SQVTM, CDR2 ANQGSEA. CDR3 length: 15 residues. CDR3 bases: TGCAGCGTTGCCCGGACTAGCGGGGGACCAGATACGCGGTATTTT. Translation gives CSVARTSGGPDTRYF.

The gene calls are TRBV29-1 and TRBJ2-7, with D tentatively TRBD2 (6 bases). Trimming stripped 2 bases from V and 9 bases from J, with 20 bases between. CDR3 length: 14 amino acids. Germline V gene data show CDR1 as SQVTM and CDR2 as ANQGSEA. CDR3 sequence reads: CSVELDPPAGWQYF. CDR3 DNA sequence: TGCAGCGTTGAATTGGACCCACCCGCGGGGTGGCAGTACTTC.

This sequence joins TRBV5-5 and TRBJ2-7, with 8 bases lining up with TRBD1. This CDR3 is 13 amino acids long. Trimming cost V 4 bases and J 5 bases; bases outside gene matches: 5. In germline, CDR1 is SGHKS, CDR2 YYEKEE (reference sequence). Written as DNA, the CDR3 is TGTGCCAGCAGCAGGGACAGGTTCGACGAGCAGTACTTC. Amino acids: CASSRDRFDEQYF.

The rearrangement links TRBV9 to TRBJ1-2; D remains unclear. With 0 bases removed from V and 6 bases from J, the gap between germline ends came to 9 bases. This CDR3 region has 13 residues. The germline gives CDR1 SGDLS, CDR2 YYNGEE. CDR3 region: CASSVAGPDGYTF. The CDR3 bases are TGTGCCAGCAGCGTAGCAGGTCCCGATGGCTACACCTTC.

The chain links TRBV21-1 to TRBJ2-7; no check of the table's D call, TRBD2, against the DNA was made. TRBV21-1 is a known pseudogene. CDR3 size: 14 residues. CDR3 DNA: TGTGCCAGCGGGGTGGCGGGAGTATCCTACGAGCAGTACTTC. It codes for CASGVAGVSYEQYF.

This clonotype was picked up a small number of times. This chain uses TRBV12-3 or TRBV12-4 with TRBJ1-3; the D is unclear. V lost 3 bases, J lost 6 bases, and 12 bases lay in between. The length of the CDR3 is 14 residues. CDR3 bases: TGTGCCAGCAGTTTTGGGAGTTCGGAAAACACCATATATTTT. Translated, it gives CASSFGSSENTIYF.

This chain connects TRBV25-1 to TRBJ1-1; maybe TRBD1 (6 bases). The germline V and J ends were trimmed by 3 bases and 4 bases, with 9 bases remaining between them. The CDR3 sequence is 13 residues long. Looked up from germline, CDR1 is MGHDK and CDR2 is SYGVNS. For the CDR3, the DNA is TGTGCCAGCAGTGAGGGGGGCCGCACTGAAGCTTTCTTT. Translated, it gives CASSEGGRTEAFF.

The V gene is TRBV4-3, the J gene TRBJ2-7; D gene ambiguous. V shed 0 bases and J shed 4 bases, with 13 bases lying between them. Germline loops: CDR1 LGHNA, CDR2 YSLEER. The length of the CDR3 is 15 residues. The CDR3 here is CASSQDSGFAYEQYF. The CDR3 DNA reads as TGCGCCAGCAGCCAAGACTCTGGTTTTGCGTACGAGCAGTACTTC.

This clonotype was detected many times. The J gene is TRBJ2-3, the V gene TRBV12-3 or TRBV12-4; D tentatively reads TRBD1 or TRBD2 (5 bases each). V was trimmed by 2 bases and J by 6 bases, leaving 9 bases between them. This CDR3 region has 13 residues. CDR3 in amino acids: CASSLQGADTQYF. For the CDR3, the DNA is TGTGCCAGCAGTTTACAGGGAGCCGATACGCAGTATTTT.

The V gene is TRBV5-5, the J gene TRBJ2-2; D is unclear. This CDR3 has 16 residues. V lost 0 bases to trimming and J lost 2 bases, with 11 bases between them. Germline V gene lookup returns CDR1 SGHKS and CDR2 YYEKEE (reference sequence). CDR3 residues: CASSLDGRRNTGELFF. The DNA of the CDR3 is TGTGCCAGCAGCTTGGATGGCAGACGTAACACCGGGGAGCTGTTTTTT.

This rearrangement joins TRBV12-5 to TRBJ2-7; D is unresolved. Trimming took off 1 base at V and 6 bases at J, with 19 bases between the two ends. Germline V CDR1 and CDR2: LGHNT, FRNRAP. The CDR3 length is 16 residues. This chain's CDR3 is CASGLAPTGVSSEQYF. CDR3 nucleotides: TGTGCTAGTGGTTTGGCCCCCACTGGGGTTAGTAGCGAGCAGTACTTC.

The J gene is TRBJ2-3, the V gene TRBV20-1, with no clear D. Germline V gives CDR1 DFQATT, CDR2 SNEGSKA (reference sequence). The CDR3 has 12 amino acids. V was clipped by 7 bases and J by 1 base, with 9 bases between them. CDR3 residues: CSGTGGTDTQYF. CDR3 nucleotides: TGCAGTGGAACCGGCGGCACAGATACGCAGTATTTT.